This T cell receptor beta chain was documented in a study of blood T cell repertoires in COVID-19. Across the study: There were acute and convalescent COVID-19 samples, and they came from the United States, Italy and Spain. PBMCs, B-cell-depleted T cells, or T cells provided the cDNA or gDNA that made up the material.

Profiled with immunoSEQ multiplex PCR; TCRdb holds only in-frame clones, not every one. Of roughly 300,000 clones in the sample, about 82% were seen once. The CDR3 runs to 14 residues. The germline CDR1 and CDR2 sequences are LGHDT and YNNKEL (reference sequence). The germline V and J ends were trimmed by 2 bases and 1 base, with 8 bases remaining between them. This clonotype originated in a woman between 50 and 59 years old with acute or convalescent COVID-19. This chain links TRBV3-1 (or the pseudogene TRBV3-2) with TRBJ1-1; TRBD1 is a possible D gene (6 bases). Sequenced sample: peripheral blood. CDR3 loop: CASSQRGQNTEAFF. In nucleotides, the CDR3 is TGTGCCAGCAGCCAACGGGGACAGAACACTGAAGCTTTCTTT.